The 5 T cell receptor beta chains below were found in one sample sequenced in a study of T cells after posttransplantation cyclophosphamide. TCRdb's copy holds only in-frame clones and misses some; the assay was immunoSEQ multiplex PCR. The sample holds more than 30,000 clones; around nine tenths are singletons and the top ten take 0.24%. Cells defined as naive were viable CD3+CD4+ or CD3+CD8+ and CCR7+CD45RA+CD45RO-CD95-CD27+CD28+. Material: naive CD4+ T cells sorted from PBMCs. Receptor source: a woman aged 55-69 years in good health, CMV-negative, and a related stem cell transplant donor.

The chain recombines TRBV30 with TRBJ1-2; D perhaps matches TRBD1 (5 bases). V lost 0 bases, J lost 7 bases, and 12 bases lay in between. The CDR3 consists of 13 residues. Germline V gene lookup returns CDR1 GTSNPN and CDR2 SVGIG (reference sequence). CDR3 amino acids: CAWSVGPGPGYTF. DNA for the CDR3: TGTGCCTGGAGTGTGGGGCCAGGGCCTGGCTACACCTTC.

CDR3 sequence (DNA): TGTGCCTGTGAGGGGGGGGGTCTGAACACTGAAGCTTTCTTT. It codes for CACEGGGLNTEAFF. The V call is TRBV19, the J call TRBJ1-1, with D maybe TRBD1 (6 bases). The germline V gene encodes CDR1 LNHDA and CDR2 SQIVND (reference sequence). The V end was cut by 11 bases, the J end by 0 bases, with 16 bases between. The CDR3 sequence is 14 residues long.

The chain has TRBV6-6 and TRBJ2-2, with 9 bases fitting TRBD1. The CDR3 totals 16 residues. The ends lost 2 bases at V and 4 bases at J; junction bases unmatched: 5. The germline gives CDR1 MNHNY, CDR2 SVGAGI (reference sequence). The CDR3 loop reads CASSYPGQGVTGELFF. In nucleotides, the CDR3 is TGTGCCAGCAGTTACCCGGGACAGGGTGTCACCGGGGAGCTGTTTTTT.

The rearrangement links TRBV6-5 to TRBJ2-7; TRBD2 agrees at 12 bases. Germline trimming cut 5 bases from V and 5 bases from J; bases unmatched to any gene: 4. The V gene's germline CDR1 is MNHEY and CDR2 SVGAGI. This CDR3 spans 14 amino acids. As DNA, the CDR3 is TGTGCCAGCAGTGCGACTAGCGGGAGACACGAGCAGTACTTC. It encodes CASSATSGRHEQYF.

The rearrangement joins TRBV6-5 to TRBJ2-7; D might be TRBD2 (5 bases). The CDR3 is made up of 12 amino acids. Germline assignment: CDR1 MNHEY and CDR2 SVGAGI. Here the CDR3 reads CACGRRTYEQYF. The CDR3 nucleotides read TGTGCTTGCGGTAGGAGGACCTACGAGCAGTACTTC.